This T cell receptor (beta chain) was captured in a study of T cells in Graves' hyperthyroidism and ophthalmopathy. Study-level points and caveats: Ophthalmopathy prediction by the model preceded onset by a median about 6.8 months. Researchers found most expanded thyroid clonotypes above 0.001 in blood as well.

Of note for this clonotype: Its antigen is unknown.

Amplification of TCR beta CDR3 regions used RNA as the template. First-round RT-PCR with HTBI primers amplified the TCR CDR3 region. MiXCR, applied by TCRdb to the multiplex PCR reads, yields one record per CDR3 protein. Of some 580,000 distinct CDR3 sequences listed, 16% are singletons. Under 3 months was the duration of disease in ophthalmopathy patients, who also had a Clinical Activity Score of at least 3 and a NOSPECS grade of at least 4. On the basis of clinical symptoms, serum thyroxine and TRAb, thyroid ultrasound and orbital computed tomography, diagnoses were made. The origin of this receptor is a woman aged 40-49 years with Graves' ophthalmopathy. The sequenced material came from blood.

CDR3 nucleotides: TGTGCCAGCCCGGGACTAGCGGGAGATTTATGGGAGACCCAGTACTTC. Translated: CASPGLAGDLWETQYF. The rearrangement links TRBV27 to TRBJ2-5; 14 nucleotides agree with TRBD2. The CDR3 runs 16 residues. Germline CDR1 is MNHEY and CDR2 is SMNVEV (reference sequence). V was pared by 8 bases and J by 5 bases, with 10 bases of the junction left unmatched.